This entry concerns a single TCR beta chain. The antigen it recognizes is unknown. Per-nucleotide qualities are absent, and no much larger clonotype sits a single base away. Other DNA sequences from this sample encode an identical CDR3 as well. Each donor gave one peripheral blood draw, roughly 0.12 L on average, collected into heparinised tubes. A BD FACSAria II and a panel including CD45RO, CCR7, CD25, CD127, CD95 and CD27 were used to sort naive, central memory, regulatory and stem cell-like memory CD4+ T cells. A purity above 98% was achieved for all sorted populations. Right away, PBMCs were isolated by Lymphoprep density gradient centrifugation and were stained directly, with no culture step. Samples were stained and sorted in pairs, with one healthy donor and one patient per experiment, so that batch effects were minimized. These data are taken from a study of beta chain features in type 1 diabetes (dated by TCRdb to 2016 to 2018). For the wider study: Mean age, gender distribution, total cell number and subset yield did not differ between patients and healthy donors. A total of 100 million to 110 million sorted cells were examined across all samples, and a strong correlation was observed between cell number per subset and RNA yield. The study compared the TCRB repertoires of sorted circulating CD4+ T cell subsets in recently diagnosed type 1 diabetes patients with those in matched healthy donors. Regulatory and stem cell-like memory subsets were obtained from only 8 patients and about eight healthy donors, while naive and central memory subsets were obtained from all 30 or so donors. The full study reports these points: Type 1 diabetes patients showed a moderate but significant shortening of TCRB CDR3 length in all four CD4+ subsets. At VDJ recombination sites, patients with type 1 diabetes made fewer insertions and deleted more nucleotides, a pattern implying thymic rearrangement abnormalities. Shorter templates might have been favored by PCR, but patient and control samples were amplified and corrected together, so both groups would have been affected equally by any skew. Because small numbers of individuals were included in the HLA sub-analyses, any influence of HLA type on TCRB rearrangement was left unresolved. Because cDNA was sequenced instead of genomic DNA, highly expressing activated cells could be over-represented, though the groups showed no difference in activation or CD3 levels. Naive, central memory and regulatory TCRB repertoires appeared to be more similar among patients than among healthy donors.

Between the V and J ends, shortened by 4 bases and 3 bases respectively, the junction contains 2 bases. CDR1 and CDR2 are read off the germline V gene as KGHSH and LQKENI. Inclusive of the bounding cysteine and phenylalanine, the CDR3 is 11 residues long. Only the CDR3 portion is preserved as DNA: 33 bases, with reading frame beginning at the first base. The entire isolated RNA was reverse transcribed using the High Capacity cDNA Reverse Transcription Kit, and thus expressed TCRB transcripts were sequenced. Deep immunoSEQ sequencing was applied to naive, central memory and regulatory T cell samples, giving an average of roughly 3.5 million total reads per sample. Sorted cells were lysed in RLT buffer, and RNA was extracted using DNase-treated RNeasy Micro or Mini kits according to cell number. Each cell subset was processed separately to prevent cross-contamination, with patient and healthy donor samples processed together. The immunoSEQ multiplex PCR was used to amplify TCRB sequences from cDNA, yielding 87-bp fragments that span the CDR3 region. Sequencing of the amplicons was performed on the Illumina HiSeq platform. On the authors' methods: Synthetic template baselines were used to correct PCR bias computationally, reads within Hamming distance 2 were collapsed, and singletons that could not be merged were discarded. Reads were aligned to IMGT to assign V, D and J genes, CDR3 length, and insertions or deletions at six rearrangement sites. Within each subset, clonotype counts were normalized to the number of sorted cells before true diversity and Gini coefficients were calculated with the tcR R package. The overlap coefficient, calculated on TCRB nucleotide sequences, was used to quantify repertoire sharing. As stored in TCRdb, this immuneACCESS dataset retains in-frame rearrangements with V and J assigned. A fraction of the clones does not appear; measured against another copy, unresolved V genes explain less than half of the discrepancy, and the remainder lacks a known reason. The V and J calls and clone size were taken over from that table, and D and trimming were inferred from the DNA. For this sample there are roughly 300,000 clones; less than 10% appear just once. The top ten constitute approximately 0.44% of the sample.

The source material was central memory CD4+ T cells from blood. The receptor's source is a woman aged 18-30 years in good health. The V and J segments used are TRBV18 and TRBJ2-3, with no confident D gene call. The nucleotide sequence is TGTGCCAGCTCACAAACAGATACGCAGTATTTT. It specifies CASSQTDTQYF.